This entry features one T cell receptor beta chain sequence. Trimming cost V 2 bases and J 4 bases; bases outside gene matches: 2. The CDR3 is 16 amino acids. CDR1 and CDR2 (germline): MRHNA, SNTAGT. This sample stems from a study of cytomegalovirus exposure and HLA in healthy donors. A multiplex PCR was run with 60 Vbeta primers and 13 Jbeta primers. Profiling relied on immunoSEQ multiplex PCR, and the TCRdb table lists in-frame clones only, not all of them. The sample lists around 99,000 clones; around 85% were seen once. Sequenced: PBMCs. The V and J genes are TRBV6-4 and TRBJ2-1, with TRBD2 matching 13 bases. This clonotype was obtained from a man aged 25 to 40 in good health and CMV-seronegative. This CDR3 reads CASSDGGLAGYNEQFF. The CDR3 bases are TGTGCCAGCAGTGACGGGGGACTAGCGGGGTACAATGAGCAGTTCTTC.